Each of the 16 T cell receptor beta chains below was sequenced from the same sample in a study of cytomegalovirus exposure and HLA in healthy donors. The primer mix had 60 Vbeta and 13 Jbeta primers. Assay: immunoSEQ multiplex PCR; the TCRdb copy retains only in-frame clones and omits some. In the table there are about 190,000 clones, 75% to 80% of which are singletons. Sequencing input: PBMCs. The receptor source for this set is a woman in her twenties or thirties in good health and CMV-seropositive.

On this clone: At one end, the junction sequence differs from germline, possibly due to a read error. The genes are TRBV27 and TRBJ1-1, with D perhaps matching TRBD1 (5 bases). CDR3 size: 14 residues. CDR1 and CDR2 (germline): MNHEY, SMNVEV (reference sequence). The CDR3 loop reads CASSLSPGLPDAFF. CDR3 nucleotides: TGTGCCAGCAGTTTATCCCCGGGACTCCCTGACGCTTTCTTT.

The count of this clone is one. The gene calls are TRBV30 and TRBJ2-1, with D perhaps TRBD2 (5 bases). The V and J ends lost 0 bases and 2 bases respectively, with 11 bases between them. CDR1 GTSNPN and CDR2 SVGIG come from the germline V gene (reference sequence). This CDR3 contains 15 residues. CDR3 region: CAWSVSSGPYNEQFF. Here the CDR3 DNA reads TGTGCCTGGAGTGTATCGAGCGGCCCCTACAATGAGCAGTTCTTC.

V is TRBV28 and J is TRBJ1-2; 8 bases map to TRBD1. Germline assignment: CDR1 MDHEN and CDR2 SYDVKM. V dropped 4 bases and J dropped 10; count of bases not matched to a gene: 11. The CDR3 totals 14 residues. CDR3 sequence reads: CASSSLGQGFTYTF. The CDR3 DNA sequence: TGTGCCAGCAGTTCCCTCGGACAGGGTTTTACCTACACCTTC.

Regarding this clone: The same CDR3 can be traced to other DNA sequences in this sample. The chain uses TRBV6-5 and TRBJ2-2, with a possible D match to TRBD2 (7 bases). There are 16 residues in the CDR3. Trimming took 2 bases from V and 7 from J, leaving 17 bases between them. Germline CDR1 MNHEY, CDR2 SVGAGI. The CDR3 nucleotides are TGTGCCAGCAGTTACCTTCGAGGGGGGGCCATCGGGGAGCTGTTTTTT. Amino acid sequence: CASSYLRGGAIGELFF.

The genes are TRBV5-1 and TRBJ1-2; 7 bases are a match to TRBD1. This CDR3 is 13 amino acids long. Trimming cost V 1 base and J 8 bases; bases outside gene matches: 5. Germline values: CDR1 SGHRS, CDR2 YFSETQ. The CDR3 loop reads CASSLRTGEGYTF. The CDR3 DNA reads as TGCGCCAGCAGCTTGAGAACAGGGGAGGGCTACACCTTC.

The chain uses TRBV7-2 and TRBJ1-4; 9 nucleotides align to TRBD1. CDR1 and CDR2 (germline): SGHTA, FQGNSA. The V segment lost 5 bases and the J segment 5 bases; nucleotides outside the gene matches: 6. This CDR3 contains 15 residues. As DNA, the CDR3 is TGTGCCAGCAGCGCCGGGACAGGGTCAAATGAAAAACTGTTTTTT. Translation: CASSAGTGSNEKLFF.

The chain carries TRBV19 and TRBJ2-7; D is ambiguous. The CDR3 extends over 13 amino acids. Between the trimmed V and J ends, which lost 5 bases and 4 bases, there was a span of 12 bases. Germline V gene sequence: CDR1 LNHDA, CDR2 SQIVND (reference sequence). The CDR3 region has the DNA TGTGCCAGTAGTCACACACTACTTTACGAGCAGTACTTC. It translates to CASSHTLLYEQYF.

The rearrangement joins TRBV6-1 to TRBJ2-5, with 9 bases aligning to TRBD1. The CDR3 is 15 residues long. Germline V gene data show CDR1 as MNHNS and CDR2 as SASEGT. The V segment lost 5 bases and the J segment 4 bases; nucleotides outside the gene matches: 8. CDR3 nucleotide sequence: TGTGCCAGCAGTACTACGGGACAGGGAGTAGAGACCCAGTACTTC. Translating it yields CASSTTGQGVETQYF.

V gene TRBV7-3 combines with J gene TRBJ2-1; D is perhaps TRBD1 (6 bases). Trimming took off 5 bases at V and 10 bases at J, with 15 bases between the two ends. This CDR3 has 13 residues. CDR1 is SGHTA and CDR2 is FQGTGA in the germline V gene. CDR3 coding DNA: TGTGCCAGCAGCCCTAGACAGGATGGGGAGCAGTTCTTC. Its translation: CASSPRQDGEQFF.

The chain links TRBV28 to TRBJ1-1, with 9 positions matching TRBD1. Unmatched junction bases numbered 9, after V lost 8 bases and J lost 8 bases. The germline gives CDR1 MDHEN, CDR2 SYDVKM. The CDR3 has 13 amino acids. DNA for the CDR3: TGTGCCAGCCATAGGGACAGGGTTTTAGAAGCTTTCTTT. This encodes CASHRDRVLEAFF.

The gene calls are TRBV10-3 and TRBJ2-6; D gene unclear. The CDR3 spans 13 residues. V lost 7 bases and J 0 bases, leaving 4 bases between the germline ends. CDR1 is ENHRY and CDR2 is SYGVKD in the germline V gene. CDR3 sequence reads: CAIKYSGANVLTF. The CDR3 nucleotides are TGTGCCATCAAATACTCTGGGGCCAACGTCCTGACTTTC.

This clone was detected once. The chain employs TRBV5-6 and TRBJ2-1; 9 nucleotides align to TRBD2. The CDR3 sequence is 15 residues long. The junction had 11 bases not matched to a gene; V was cut back by 3 bases and J by 10 bases. Germline loops: CDR1 SGHDT, CDR2 YYEEEE. CDR3 region: CASSWVVAGASEQFF. For the CDR3, the DNA is TGTGCCAGCAGCTGGGTGGTAGCGGGAGCCTCCGAGCAGTTCTTC.

This clone appeared a few times. This chain connects TRBV19 to TRBJ1-5; 7 nucleotides align to TRBD1. Germline V gene lookup returns CDR1 LNHDA and CDR2 SQIVND (reference sequence). This CDR3 has 14 residues. The V and J ends lost 7 bases and 2 bases, in that order; junction bases with no gene match: 5. The CDR3 is CASNDRVGNQPQHF. CDR3 nucleotide sequence: TGTGCCAGTAACGACAGGGTTGGCAATCAGCCCCAGCATTTT. Full variable domain (rest looked up from reference TRBV19 and TRBJ1-5): DGGITQSPKYLFRKEGQNVTLSCEQNLNHDAMYWYRQDPGQGLRLIYYSQIVNDFQKGDIAEGYSVSREKKESFPLTVTSAQKNPTAFYLCASNDRVGNQPQHFGDGTRLSIL.

The rearrangement uses TRBV14 and TRBJ2-1; no clear D. Germline V gene lookup returns CDR1 SGHDN and CDR2 FVKESK. Trimming removed 5 bases from V and 1 base from J, with 18 bases in between. The CDR3 sequence is 17 residues long. The CDR3 is CASSSRIRSVSYNEQFF. The CDR3 DNA follows: TGTGCCAGCAGCTCGAGGATCCGGAGTGTGTCCTACAATGAGCAGTTCTTC.

This chain joins TRBV7-8 and TRBJ1-6; TRBD1 agrees at 8 bases. CDR1 is SGHVS, CDR2 FQNEAQ, per germline. The CDR3 contains 16 residues. Germline trimming cut 1 base from V and 8 bases from J; bases unmatched to any gene: 7. CDR3 loop: CASSLDHGQGYSPLHF. CDR3 bases: TGTGCCAGCAGCTTAGATCACGGACAGGGCTATTCACCCCTCCACTTT. Full variable domain (remainder filled in from reference TRBV7-8 and TRBJ1-6): GAGVSQSPRYKVAKRGQDVALRCDPISGHVSLFWYQQALGQGPEFLTYFQNEAQLDKSGLPSDRFFAERPEGSVSTLKIQRTQQEDSAVYLCASSLDHGQGYSPLHFGNGTRLTVT.

This sequence joins TRBV25-1 and TRBJ1-5; D is perhaps TRBD1 (5 bases). The CDR3 length is 13 residues. CDR1 and CDR2 (germline): MGHDK, SYGVNS. V lost 1 base and J 5 bases, leaving 6 bases between the germline ends. The CDR3 is CASSEWGDQPQHF. CDR3 coding DNA: TGTGCCAGCAGTGAATGGGGGGATCAGCCCCAGCATTTT.